Listed here is a single T cell receptor beta chain. The data were taken from a study of shared clonotypes between healthy human individuals. Study summary: Used for every donor were three CD4 naive, three CD4 memory, two CD8 naive and one CD8 memory plate.

TCRdb's copy holds only in-frame clones and misses some; the assay was immunoSEQ multiplex PCR. The sample yields fewer than 3 million clones, approximately 90% seen once. This TCR was sampled from a man aged 18 to 30 in good health. Some clones in this sample may be carry-over from other donors' samples. Sequencing input: naive CD4+ T cells from PBMCs. The sample's subset: CD45RA+ positively selected.

The chain's CDR3 is CASSISGLPDTQYF. As DNA, the CDR3 is TGTGCCAGCAGCATATCAGGGTTACCAGATACGCAGTATTTT. The rearrangement links TRBV9 to TRBJ2-3, with TRBD1 as a possible D gene (5 bases). V was pared by 4 bases and J by 4 bases, with 13 bases between. Germline lookup yields CDR1 SGDLS and CDR2 YYNGEE. This CDR3 contains 14 residues. The whole variable domain, remainder taken from reference TRBV9 and TRBJ2-3, is DSGVTQTPKHLITATGQRVTLRCSPRSGDLSVYWYQQSLDQGLQFLIQYYNGEERAKGNILERFSAQQFPDLHSELNLSSLELGDSALYFCASSISGLPDTQYFGPGTRLTVL.